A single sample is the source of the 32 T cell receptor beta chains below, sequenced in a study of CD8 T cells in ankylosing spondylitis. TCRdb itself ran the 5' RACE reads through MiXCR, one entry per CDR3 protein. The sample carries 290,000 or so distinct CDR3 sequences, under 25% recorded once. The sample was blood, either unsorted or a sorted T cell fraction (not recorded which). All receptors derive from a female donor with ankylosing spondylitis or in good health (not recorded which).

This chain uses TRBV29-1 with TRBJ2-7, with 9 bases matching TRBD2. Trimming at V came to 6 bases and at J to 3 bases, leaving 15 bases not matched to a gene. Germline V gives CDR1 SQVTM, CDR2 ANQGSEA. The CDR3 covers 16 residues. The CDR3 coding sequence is TGCAGCGTCGCGAGCGGGAGGTCCAATAATCTCTACGAGCAGTACTTC. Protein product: CSVASGRSNNLYEQYF.

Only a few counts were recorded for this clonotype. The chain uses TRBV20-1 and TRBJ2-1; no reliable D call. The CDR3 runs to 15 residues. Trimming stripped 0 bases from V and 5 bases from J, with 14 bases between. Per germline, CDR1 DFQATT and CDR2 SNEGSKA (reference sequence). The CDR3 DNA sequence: TGCAGTGCTAGAGATTTAGGTCGAAACGACAATGAGCAGTTCTTC. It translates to CSARDLGRNDNEQFF.

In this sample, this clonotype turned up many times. DNA for the CDR3: TGTGCCAGCAGGCCCCCCGGGGGGGTCGCCTACAATGAGCAGTTCTTC. Its translation: CASRPPGGVAYNEQFF. V gene TRBV12-3 or TRBV12-4 combines with J gene TRBJ2-1, with 8 positions matching TRBD2. The V segment lost 6 bases and the J segment 2 bases; nucleotides outside the gene matches: 9. This CDR3 spans 16 amino acids.

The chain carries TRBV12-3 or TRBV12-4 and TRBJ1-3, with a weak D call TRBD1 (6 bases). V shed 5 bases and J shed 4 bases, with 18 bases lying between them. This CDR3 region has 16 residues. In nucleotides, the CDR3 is TGTGCCAGCAGTCCCTCAGGGCGGACAGCAGGAAACACCATATATTTT. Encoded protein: CASSPSGRTAGNTIYF.

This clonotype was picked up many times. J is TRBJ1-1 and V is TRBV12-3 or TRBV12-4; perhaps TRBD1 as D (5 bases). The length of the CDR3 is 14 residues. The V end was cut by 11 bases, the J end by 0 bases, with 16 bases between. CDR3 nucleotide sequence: TGTGCCTCTCGGAAGGGGAACATGAACACTGAAGCTTTCTTT. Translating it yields CASRKGNMNTEAFF.

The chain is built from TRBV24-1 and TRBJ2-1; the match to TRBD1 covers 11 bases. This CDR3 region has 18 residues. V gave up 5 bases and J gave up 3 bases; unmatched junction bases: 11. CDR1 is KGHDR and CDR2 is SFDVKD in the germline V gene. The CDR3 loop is CATSATEPGQGVYNEQFF. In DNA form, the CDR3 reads TGTGCCACCAGTGCAACAGAACCGGGACAGGGGGTCTACAATGAGCAGTTCTTC.

CDR3 in DNA: TGTGCCAGCAGCCCTGTGGGCGGGAGACTTTACAATGAGCAGTTCTTC. Its protein is CASSPVGGRLYNEQFF. The V gene is TRBV7-9, the J gene TRBJ2-1; 7 bases are a match to TRBD2. The CDR3 runs to 16 residues. Germline trimming cut 5 bases from V and 4 bases from J; bases unmatched to any gene: 11. CDR1 and CDR2 (germline): SEHNR, FQNEAQ (reference sequence).

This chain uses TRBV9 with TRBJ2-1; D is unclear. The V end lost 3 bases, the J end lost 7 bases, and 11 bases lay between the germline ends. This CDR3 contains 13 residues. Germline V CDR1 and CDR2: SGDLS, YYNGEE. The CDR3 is CASSGLVENEQFF. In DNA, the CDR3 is TGTGCCAGCAGCGGCCTAGTCGAAAATGAGCAGTTCTTC.

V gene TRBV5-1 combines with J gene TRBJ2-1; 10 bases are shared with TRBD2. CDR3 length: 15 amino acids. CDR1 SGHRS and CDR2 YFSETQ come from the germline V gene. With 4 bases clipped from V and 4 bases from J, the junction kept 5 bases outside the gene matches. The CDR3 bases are TGCGCCAGCAGCAAGAGCGGGAGGGAGTACAATGAGCAGTTCTTC. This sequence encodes CASSKSGREYNEQFF.

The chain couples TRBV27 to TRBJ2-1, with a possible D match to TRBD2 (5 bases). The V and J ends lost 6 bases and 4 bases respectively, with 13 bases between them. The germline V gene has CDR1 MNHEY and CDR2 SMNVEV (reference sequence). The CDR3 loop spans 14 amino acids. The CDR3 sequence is CASSHTRAYNEQFF. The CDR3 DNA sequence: TGTGCCAGCAGCCATACTAGGGCATACAATGAGCAGTTCTTC.

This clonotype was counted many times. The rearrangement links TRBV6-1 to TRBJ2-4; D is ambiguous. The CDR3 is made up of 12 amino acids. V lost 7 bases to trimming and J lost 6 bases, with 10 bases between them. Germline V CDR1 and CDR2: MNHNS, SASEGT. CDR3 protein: CASTPTGNIQYF. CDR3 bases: TGTGCCAGCACCCCAACTGGAAACATTCAGTACTTC.

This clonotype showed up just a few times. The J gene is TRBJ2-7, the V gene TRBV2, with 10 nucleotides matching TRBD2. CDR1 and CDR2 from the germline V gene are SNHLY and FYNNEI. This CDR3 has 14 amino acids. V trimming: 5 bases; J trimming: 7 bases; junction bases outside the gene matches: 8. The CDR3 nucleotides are TGTGCCAGCAGTTCCTTAGCGGGAGGAGCGGAGCAGTACTTC. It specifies CASSSLAGGAEQYF.

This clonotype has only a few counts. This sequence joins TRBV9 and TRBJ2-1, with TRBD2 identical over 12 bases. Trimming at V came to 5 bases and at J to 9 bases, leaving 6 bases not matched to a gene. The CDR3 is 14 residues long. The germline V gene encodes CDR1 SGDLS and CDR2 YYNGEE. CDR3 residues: CASRASGRAGEQFF. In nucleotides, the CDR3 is TGTGCCAGCAGGGCTAGCGGGAGGGCCGGTGAGCAGTTCTTC.

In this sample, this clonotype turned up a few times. The CDR3 loop reads CASDPVGRAGELFF. As DNA, the CDR3 is TGTGCCAGCGATCCCGTCGGGAGGGCCGGGGAGCTGTTTTTT. The V gene is TRBV12-3 or TRBV12-4, the J gene TRBJ2-2, with TRBD2 identical over 8 bases. This CDR3 spans 14 amino acids. The J segment lost 6 bases and the V segment lost 8 bases, leaving 8 bases of the junction unmatched.

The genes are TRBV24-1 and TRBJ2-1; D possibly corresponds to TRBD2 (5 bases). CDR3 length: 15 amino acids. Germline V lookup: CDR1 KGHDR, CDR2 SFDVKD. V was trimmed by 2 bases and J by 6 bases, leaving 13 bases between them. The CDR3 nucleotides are TGTGCCACCAGTGATTCCCAAGGGAGTTTCAATGAGCAGTTCTTC. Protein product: CATSDSQGSFNEQFF.

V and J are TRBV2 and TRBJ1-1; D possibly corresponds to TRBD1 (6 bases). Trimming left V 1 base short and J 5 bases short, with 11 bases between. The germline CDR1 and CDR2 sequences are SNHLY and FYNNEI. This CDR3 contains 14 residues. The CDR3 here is CASSEVTGRTEAFF. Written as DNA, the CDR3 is TGTGCCAGCAGTGAAGTCACAGGGAGGACTGAAGCTTTCTTT.

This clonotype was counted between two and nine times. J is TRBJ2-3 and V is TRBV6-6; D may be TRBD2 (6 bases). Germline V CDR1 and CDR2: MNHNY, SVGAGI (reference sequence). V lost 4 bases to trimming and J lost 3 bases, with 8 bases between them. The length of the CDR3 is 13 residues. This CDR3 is CASSWGVTDTQYF. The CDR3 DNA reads TGTGCCAGCAGTTGGGGGGTAACAGATACGCAGTATTTT.

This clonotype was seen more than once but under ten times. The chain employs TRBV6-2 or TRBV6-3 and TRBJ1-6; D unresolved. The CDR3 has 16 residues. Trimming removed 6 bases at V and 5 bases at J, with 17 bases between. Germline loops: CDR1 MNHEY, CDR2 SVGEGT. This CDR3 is CASSHGRPMNNSPLHF. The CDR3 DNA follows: TGTGCCAGCAGCCACGGACGGCCCATGAATAATTCACCCCTCCACTTT.

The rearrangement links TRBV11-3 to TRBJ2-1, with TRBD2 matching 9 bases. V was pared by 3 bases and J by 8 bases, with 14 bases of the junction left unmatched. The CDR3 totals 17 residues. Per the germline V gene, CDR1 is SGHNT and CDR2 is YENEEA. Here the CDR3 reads CASSFNRKTSGRDEQFF. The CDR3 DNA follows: TGTGCCAGCAGCTTCAATAGGAAGACTAGCGGAAGGGATGAGCAGTTCTTC.

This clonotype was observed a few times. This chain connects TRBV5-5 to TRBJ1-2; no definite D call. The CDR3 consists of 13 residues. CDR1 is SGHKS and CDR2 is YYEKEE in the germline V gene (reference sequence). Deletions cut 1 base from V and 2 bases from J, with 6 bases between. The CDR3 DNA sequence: TGTGCCAGCAGCTTGCCCGGGAACTATGGCTACACCTTC. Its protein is CASSLPGNYGYTF. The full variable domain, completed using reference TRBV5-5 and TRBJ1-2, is DAGVTQSPTHLIKTRGQQVTLRCSPISGHKSVSWYQQVLGQGPQFIFQYYEKEERGRGNFPDRFSARQFPNYSSELNVNALLLGDSALYLCASSLPGNYGYTFGSGTRLTVV.

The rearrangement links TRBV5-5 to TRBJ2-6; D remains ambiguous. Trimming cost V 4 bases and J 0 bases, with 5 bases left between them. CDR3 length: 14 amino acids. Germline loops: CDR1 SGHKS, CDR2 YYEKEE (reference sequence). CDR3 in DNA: TGTGCCAGCAGCGGTTCCTCTGGGGCCAACGTCCTGACTTTC. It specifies CASSGSSGANVLTF. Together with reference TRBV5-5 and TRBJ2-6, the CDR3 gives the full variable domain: DAGVTQSPTHLIKTRGQQVTLRCSPISGHKSVSWYQQVLGQGPQFIFQYYEKEERGRGNFPDRFSARQFPNYSSELNVNALLLGDSALYLCASSGSSGANVLTFGAGSRLTVL.

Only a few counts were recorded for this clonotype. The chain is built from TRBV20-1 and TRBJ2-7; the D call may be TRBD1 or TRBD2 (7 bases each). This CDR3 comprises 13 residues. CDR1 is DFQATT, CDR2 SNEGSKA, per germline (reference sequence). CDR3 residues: CSARGGGRREQYF. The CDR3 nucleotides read TGCAGCGCTCGAGGGGGCGGGAGACGCGAGCAGTACTTC.

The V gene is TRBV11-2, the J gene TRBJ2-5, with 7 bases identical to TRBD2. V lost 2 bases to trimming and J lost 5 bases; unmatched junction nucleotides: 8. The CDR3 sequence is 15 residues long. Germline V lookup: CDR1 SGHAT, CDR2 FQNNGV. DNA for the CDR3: TGTGCCAGCAGCTTAAGGACTAGTCTCCGGGAGACCCAGTACTTC. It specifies CASSLRTSLRETQYF.

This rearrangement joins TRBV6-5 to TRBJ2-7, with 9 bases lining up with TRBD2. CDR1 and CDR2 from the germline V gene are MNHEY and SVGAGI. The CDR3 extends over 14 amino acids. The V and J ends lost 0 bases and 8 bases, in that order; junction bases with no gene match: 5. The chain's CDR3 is CASSYSGLAMKQYF. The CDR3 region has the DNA TGTGCCAGCAGTTACTCAGGACTAGCGATGAAGCAGTACTTC.

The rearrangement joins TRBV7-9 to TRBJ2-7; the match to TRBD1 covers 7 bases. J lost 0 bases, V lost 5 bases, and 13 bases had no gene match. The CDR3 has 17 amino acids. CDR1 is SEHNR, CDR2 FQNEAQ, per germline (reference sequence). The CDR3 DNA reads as TGTGCCAGCAGCCCCTCTCCAGTCGGGACAGTCTCCTACGAGCAGTACTTC. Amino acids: CASSPSPVGTVSYEQYF.

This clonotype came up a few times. CDR3 sequence reads: CASSYNGGGTQYF. CDR3 nucleotide sequence: TGTGCCAGCAGTTACAATGGGGGGGGTACTCAGTACTTC. J is TRBJ2-4 and V is TRBV6-5; TRBD2 matches 7 bases. V shed 2 bases, J shed 12 bases, and the junction held 7 bases outside the gene matches. There are 13 residues in the CDR3. CDR1 and CDR2 (germline): MNHEY, SVGAGI.

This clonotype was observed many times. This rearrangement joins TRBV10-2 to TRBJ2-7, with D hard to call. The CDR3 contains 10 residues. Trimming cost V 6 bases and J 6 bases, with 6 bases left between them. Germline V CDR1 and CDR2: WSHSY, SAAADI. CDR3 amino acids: CASRQGEQYF. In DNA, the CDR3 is TGCGCCAGCAGACAAGGCGAGCAGTACTTC.

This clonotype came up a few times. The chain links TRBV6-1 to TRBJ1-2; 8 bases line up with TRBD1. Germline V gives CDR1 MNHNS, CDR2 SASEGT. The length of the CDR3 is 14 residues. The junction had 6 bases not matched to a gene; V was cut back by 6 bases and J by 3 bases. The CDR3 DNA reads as TGTGCCAGCAGCCTCAGGGGGCACGACTATGGCTACACCTTC. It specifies CASSLRGHDYGYTF.

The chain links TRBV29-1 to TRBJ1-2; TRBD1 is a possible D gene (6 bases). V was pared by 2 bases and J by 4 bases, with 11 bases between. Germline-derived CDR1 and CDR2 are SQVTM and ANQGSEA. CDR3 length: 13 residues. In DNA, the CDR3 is TGCAGCGTTGAAAGGGGGGATGGCTATGGCTACACCTTC. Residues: CSVERGDGYGYTF.

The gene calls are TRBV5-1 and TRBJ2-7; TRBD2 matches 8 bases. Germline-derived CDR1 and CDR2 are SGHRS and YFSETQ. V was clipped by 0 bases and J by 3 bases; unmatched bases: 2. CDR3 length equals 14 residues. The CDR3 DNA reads TGCGCCAGCAGCTTGGAGGGACTAGTCTACGAGCAGTACTTC. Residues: CASSLEGLVYEQYF.

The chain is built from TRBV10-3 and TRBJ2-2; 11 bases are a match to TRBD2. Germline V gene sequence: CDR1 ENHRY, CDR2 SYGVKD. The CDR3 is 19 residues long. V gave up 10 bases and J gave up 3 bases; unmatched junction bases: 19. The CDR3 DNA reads TGTGCCACTCACGGGGCGAGGGCTAGCGGGAGGAGGGACACCGGGGAGCTGTTTTTT. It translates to CATHGARASGRRDTGELFF.

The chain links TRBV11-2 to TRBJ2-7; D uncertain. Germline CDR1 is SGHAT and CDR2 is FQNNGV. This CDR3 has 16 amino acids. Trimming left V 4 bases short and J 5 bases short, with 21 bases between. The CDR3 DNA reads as TGTGCCAGCAGCTCCTACAGTGGGTTAGGCCTTCACGAGCAGTACTTC. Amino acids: CASSSYSGLGLHEQYF.